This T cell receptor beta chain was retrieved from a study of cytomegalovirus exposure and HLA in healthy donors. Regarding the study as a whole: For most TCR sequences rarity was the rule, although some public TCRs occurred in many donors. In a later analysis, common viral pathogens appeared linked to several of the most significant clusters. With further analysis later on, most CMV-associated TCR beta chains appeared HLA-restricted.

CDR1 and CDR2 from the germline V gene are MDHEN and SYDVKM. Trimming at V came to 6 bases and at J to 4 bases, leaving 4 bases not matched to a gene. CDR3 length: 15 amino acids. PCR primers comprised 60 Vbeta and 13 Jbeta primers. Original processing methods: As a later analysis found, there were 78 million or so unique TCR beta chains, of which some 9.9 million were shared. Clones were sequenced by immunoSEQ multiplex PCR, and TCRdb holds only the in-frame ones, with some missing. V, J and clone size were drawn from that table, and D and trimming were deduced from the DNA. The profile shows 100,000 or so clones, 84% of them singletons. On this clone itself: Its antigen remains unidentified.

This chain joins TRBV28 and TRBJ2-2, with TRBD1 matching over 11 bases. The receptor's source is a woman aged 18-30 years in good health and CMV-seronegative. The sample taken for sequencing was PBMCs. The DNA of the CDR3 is TGTGCCAGCAGCCCCGGGACAGGGGGCACCGGGGAGCTGTTTTTT. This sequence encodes CASSPGTGGTGELFF.